The T cell receptor (beta chain) under discussion was sequenced for a study of blood T cell repertoires in COVID-19. Whole-study context: There were acute and convalescent COVID-19 samples, and they came from the United States, Italy and Spain. Sample material is recorded as cDNA or gDNA derived from T cells, B-cell-depleted T cells, or PBMCs.

The V gene's germline CDR1 is LGHDT and CDR2 YNNKEL (reference sequence). With 0 bases removed from V and 3 bases from J, the gap between germline ends came to 11 bases. The CDR3 is 16 residues long. Per the study methods: The authors estimated nucleated cell counts from reference gene primer amplification. Sequencing used immunoSEQ multiplex PCR; TCRdb keeps in-frame clones, though not all of them. V and J calls and clone size are those listed in that table; D and trimming were worked out from the DNA. The data contain over 150,000 clones, 88% of them singletons. This clone appeared once. This sequence originates from a man over 45 with COVID-19, enrolled during active disease. Input material: peripheral blood. The gene calls are TRBV3-1 (or the pseudogene TRBV3-2) and TRBJ1-4; no definite D call. As DNA, the CDR3 is TGTGCCAGCAGCCAAGATGGCTCGGGGTCTAATGAAAAACTGTTTTTT. Its translation is CASSQDGSGSNEKLFF.